The entry that follows covers one TCR beta chain sequence. TCRdb's copy holds only in-frame clones and misses some; the assay was immunoSEQ multiplex PCR. The table includes 100,000 to 150,000 clones, around nine tenths detected once. CDR3 length: 15 amino acids. Germline V gives CDR1 SGHDN, CDR2 FVKESK. The V and J ends lost 0 bases and 2 bases respectively, with 8 bases between them. The source of the sample is a study of cytomegalovirus exposure and HLA in healthy donors. Turning to the study itself: It was reported in a later analysis that the 90 to 150 validation repertoires used the same platform as the approximately 650 first-cohort repertoires.

The receptor was derived from a man aged 25 to 45 in good health and CMV-seronegative. V usage is TRBV14 and J usage is TRBJ2-4, with a possible D match to TRBD2 (5 bases). Sequencing used PBMCs. CDR3 DNA sequence: TGTGCCAGCAGCCAAGATGAGGGATCCAAAAACATTCAGTACTTC. This sequence encodes CASSQDEGSKNIQYF.